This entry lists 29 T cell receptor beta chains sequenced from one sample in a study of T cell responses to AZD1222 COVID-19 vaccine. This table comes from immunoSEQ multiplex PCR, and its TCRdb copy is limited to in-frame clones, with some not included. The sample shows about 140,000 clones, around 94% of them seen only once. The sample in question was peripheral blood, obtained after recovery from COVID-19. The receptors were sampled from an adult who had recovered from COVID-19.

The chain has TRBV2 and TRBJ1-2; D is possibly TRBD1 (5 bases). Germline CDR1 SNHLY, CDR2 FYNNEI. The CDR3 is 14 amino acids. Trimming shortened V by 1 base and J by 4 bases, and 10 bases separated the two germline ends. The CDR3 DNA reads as TGTGCCAGCAGTGAAGGAGGGGCGGGCTATGGCTACACCTTC. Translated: CASSEGGAGYGYTF.

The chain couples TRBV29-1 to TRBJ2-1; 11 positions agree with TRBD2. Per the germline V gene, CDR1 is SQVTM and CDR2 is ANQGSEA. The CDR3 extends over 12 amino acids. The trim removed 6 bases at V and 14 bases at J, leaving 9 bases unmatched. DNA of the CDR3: TGCAGCGTAGGACTAGCGGGTCCTCCGGAGTTCTTC. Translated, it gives CSVGLAGPPEFF.

CDR3 bases: TGTGCCAGCAACCGACGGGGAGATACGCAGTATTTT. As protein: CASNRRGDTQYF. V is TRBV5-4 and J is TRBJ2-3; D is perhaps TRBD2 (5 bases). The V gene lost 6 bases and the J gene lost 5 bases, with 10 bases spanning the gap. The CDR3 loop spans 12 amino acids. Per the germline V gene, CDR1 is SGHNT and CDR2 is YYREEE (reference sequence).

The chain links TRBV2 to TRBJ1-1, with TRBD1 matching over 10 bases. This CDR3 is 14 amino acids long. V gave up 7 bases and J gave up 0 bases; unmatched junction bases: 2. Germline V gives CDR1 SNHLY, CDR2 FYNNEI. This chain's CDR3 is CASIGTGVNTEAFF. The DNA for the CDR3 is TGTGCCAGCATCGGGACAGGGGTGAACACTGAAGCTTTCTTT. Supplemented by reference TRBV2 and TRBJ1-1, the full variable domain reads EPEVTQTPSHQVTQMGQEVILRCVPISNHLYFYWYRQILGQKVEFLVSFYNNEISEKSEIFDDQFSVERPDGSNFTLKIRSTKLEDSAMYFCASIGTGVNTEAFFGQGTRLTVV.

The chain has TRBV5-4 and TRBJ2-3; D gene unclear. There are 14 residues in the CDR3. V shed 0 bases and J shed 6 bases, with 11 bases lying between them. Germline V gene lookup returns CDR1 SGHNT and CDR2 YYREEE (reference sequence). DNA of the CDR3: TGTGCCAGCAGCTTGGATGGAAATTCCGATACGCAGTATTTT. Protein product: CASSLDGNSDTQYF.

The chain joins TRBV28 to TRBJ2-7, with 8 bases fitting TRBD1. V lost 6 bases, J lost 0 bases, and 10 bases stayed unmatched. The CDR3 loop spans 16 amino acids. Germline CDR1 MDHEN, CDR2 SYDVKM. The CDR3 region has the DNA TGTGCCAGCAGCCTTTCCTTTACAGGGGGCTCCTACGAGCAGTACTTC. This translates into CASSLSFTGGSYEQYF.

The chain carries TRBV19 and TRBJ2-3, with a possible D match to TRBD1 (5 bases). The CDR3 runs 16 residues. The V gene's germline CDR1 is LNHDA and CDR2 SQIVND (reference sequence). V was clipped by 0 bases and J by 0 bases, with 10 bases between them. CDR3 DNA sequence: TGTGCCAGTAGTATAGATCTCGACAGTAGCACAGATACGCAGTATTTT. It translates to CASSIDLDSSTDTQYF. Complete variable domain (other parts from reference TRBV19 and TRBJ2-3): DGGITQSPKYLFRKEGQNVTLSCEQNLNHDAMYWYRQDPGQGLRLIYYSQIVNDFQKGDIAEGYSVSREKKESFPLTVTSAQKNPTAFYLCASSIDLDSSTDTQYFGPGTRLTVL.

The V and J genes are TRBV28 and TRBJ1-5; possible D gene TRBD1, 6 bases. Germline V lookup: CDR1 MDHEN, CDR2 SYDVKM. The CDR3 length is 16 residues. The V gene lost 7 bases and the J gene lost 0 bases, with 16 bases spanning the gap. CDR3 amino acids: CASKTGTPYSNQPQHF. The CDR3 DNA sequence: TGTGCCAGCAAAACCGGGACACCCTATAGCAATCAGCCCCAGCATTTT.

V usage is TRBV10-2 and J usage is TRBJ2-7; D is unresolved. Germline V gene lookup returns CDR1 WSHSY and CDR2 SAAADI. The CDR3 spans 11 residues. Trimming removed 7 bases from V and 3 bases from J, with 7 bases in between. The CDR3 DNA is TGCGCCAGCACCAACAGCTACGAGCAGTACTTC. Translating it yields CASTNSYEQYF.

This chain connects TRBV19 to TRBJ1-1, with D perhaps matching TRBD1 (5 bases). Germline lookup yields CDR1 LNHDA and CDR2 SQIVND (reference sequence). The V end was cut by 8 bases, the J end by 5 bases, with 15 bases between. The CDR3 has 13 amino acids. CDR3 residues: CASGAGLGTEAFF. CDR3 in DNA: TGTGCCAGTGGCGCAGGGCTGGGGACTGAAGCTTTCTTT. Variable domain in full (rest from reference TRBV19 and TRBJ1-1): DGGITQSPKYLFRKEGQNVTLSCEQNLNHDAMYWYRQDPGQGLRLIYYSQIVNDFQKGDIAEGYSVSREKKESFPLTVTSAQKNPTAFYLCASGAGLGTEAFFGQGTRLTVV.

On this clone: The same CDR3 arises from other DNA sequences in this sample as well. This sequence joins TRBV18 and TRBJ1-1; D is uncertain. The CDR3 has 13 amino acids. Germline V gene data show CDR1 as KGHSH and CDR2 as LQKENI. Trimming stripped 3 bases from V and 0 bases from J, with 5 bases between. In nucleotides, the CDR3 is TGTGCCAGCTCACCGGGATTGAACACTGAAGCTTTCTTT. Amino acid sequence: CASSPGLNTEAFF.

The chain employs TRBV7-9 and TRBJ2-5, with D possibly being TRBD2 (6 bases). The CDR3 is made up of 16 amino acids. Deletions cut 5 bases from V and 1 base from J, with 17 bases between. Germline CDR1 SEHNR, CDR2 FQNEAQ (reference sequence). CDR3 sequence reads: CASSIRRTGGQETQYF. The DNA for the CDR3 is TGTGCCAGCAGCATCAGGCGGACCGGGGGCCAAGAGACCCAGTACTTC.

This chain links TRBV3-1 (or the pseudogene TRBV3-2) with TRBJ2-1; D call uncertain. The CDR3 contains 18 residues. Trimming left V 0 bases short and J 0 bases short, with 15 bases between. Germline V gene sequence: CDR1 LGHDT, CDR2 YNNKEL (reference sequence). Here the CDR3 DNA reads TGTGCCAGCAGCCAAGAGCCTGGTCTCCTCAGCTCCTACAATGAGCAGTTCTTC. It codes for CASSQEPGLLSSYNEQFF.

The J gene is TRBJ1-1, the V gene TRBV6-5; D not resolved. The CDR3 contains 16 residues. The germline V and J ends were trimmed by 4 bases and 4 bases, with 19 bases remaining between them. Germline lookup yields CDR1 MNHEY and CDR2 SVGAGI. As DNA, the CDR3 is TGTGCCAGCAGTTCCCCGGGAAGCCTAGGAGGCACTGAAGCTTTCTTT. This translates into CASSSPGSLGGTEAFF.

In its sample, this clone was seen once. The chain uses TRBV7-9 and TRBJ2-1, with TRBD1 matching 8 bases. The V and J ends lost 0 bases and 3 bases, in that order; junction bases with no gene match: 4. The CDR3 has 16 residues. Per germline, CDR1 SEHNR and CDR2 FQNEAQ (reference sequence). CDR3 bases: TGTGCCAGCAGCTTAGCCCGACAGGGGCTCTACAATGAGCAGTTCTTC. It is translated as CASSLARQGLYNEQFF.

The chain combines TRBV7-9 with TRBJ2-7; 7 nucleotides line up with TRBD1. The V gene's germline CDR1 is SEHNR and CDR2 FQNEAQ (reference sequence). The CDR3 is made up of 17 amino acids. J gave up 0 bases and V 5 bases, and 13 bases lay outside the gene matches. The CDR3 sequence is CASSQLGLGGPSYEQYF. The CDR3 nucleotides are TGTGCCAGCAGCCAGTTGGGGTTAGGGGGCCCCTCCTACGAGCAGTACTTC. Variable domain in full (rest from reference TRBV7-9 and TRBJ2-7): DTGVSQNPRHKITKRGQNVTFRCDPISEHNRLYWYRQTLGQGPEFLTYFQNEAQLEKSRLLSDRFSAERPKGSFSTLEIQRTEQGDSAMYLCASSQLGLGGPSYEQYFGPGTRLTVT.

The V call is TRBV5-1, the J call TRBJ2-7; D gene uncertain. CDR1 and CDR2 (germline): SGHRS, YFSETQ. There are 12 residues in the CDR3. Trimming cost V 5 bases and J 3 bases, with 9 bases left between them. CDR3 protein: CASRSGIYEQYF. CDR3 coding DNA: TGCGCCAGCAGGTCTGGTATCTACGAGCAGTACTTC.

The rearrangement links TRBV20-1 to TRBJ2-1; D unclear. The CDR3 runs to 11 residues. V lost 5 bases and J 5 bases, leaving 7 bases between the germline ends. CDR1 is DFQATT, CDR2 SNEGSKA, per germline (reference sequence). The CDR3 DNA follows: TGCAGTGCTTTGGCCCACAATGAGCAGTTCTTC. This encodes CSALAHNEQFF.

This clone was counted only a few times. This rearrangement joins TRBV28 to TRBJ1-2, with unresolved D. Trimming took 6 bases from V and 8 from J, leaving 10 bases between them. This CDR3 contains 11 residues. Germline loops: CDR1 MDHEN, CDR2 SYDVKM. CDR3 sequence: CASSATRGYTF. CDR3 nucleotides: TGTGCCAGCAGCGCGACACGAGGCTACACCTTC.

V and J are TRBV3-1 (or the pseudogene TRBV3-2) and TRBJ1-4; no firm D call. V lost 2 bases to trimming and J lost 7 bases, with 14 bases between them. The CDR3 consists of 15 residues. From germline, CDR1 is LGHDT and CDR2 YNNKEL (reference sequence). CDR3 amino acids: CASSQFSAGGEKLFF. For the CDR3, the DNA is TGTGCCAGCAGCCAATTCTCCGCGGGAGGTGAAAAACTGTTTTTT.

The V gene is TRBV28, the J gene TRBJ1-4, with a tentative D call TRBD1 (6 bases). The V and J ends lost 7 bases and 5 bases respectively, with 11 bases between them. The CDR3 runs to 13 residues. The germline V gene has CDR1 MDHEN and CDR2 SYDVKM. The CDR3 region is CASNTQGNEKLFF. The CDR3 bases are TGTGCCAGCAATACCCAGGGGAATGAAAAACTGTTTTTT.

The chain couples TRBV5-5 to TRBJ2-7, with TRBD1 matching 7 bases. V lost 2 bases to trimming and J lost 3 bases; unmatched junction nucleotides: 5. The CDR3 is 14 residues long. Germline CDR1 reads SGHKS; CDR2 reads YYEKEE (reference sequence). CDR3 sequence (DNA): TGTGCCAGCAGCTTTTCAGGGGGACACTACGAGCAGTACTTC. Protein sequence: CASSFSGGHYEQYF.

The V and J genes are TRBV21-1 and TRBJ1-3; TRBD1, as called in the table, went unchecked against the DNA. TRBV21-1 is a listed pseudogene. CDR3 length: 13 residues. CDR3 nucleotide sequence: TGTGCCTATACAGGGGGCTATGGAAACACCATATATTTT. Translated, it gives CAYTGGYGNTIYF.

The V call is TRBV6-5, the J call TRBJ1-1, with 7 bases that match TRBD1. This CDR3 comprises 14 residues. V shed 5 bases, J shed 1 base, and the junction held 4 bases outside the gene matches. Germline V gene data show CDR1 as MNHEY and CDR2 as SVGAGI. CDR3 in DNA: TGTGCCAGCAGTCCGGGACAGACGAACACTGAAGCTTTCTTT. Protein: CASSPGQTNTEAFF.

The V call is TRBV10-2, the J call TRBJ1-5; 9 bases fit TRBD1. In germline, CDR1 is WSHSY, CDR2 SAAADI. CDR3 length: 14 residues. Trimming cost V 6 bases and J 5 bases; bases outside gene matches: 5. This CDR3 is CASSPDRGYQPQHF. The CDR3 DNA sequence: TGCGCCAGCAGCCCTGACAGGGGGTATCAGCCCCAGCATTTT.

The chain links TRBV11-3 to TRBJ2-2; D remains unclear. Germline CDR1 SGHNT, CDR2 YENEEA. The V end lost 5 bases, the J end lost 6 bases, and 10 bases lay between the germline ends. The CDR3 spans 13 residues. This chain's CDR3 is CASSPTTAGELFF. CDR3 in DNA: TGTGCCAGCAGCCCGACCACTGCCGGGGAGCTGTTTTTT.

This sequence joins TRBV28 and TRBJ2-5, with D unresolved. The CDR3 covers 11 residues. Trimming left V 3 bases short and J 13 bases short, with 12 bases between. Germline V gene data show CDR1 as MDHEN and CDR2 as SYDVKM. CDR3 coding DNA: TGTGCCAGCAGTTTTGAGTCACTGGCGTACTTC. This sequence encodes CASSFESLAYF.

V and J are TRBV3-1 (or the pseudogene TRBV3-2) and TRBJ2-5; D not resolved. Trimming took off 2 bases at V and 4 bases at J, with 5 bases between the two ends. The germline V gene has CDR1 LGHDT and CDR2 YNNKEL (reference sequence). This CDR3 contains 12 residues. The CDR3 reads CASSQKGETQYF. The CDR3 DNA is TGTGCCAGCAGCCAAAAGGGAGAGACCCAGTACTTC.

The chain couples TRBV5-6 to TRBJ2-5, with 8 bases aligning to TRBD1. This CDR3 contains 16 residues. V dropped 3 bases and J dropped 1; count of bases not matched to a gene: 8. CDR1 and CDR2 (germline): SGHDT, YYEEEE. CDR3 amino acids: CASSSDRGLAQETQYF. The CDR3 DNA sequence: TGTGCCAGCAGCTCCGACAGGGGCCTAGCCCAAGAGACCCAGTACTTC.